Sequencing of this T cell receptor beta chain was carried out in a study of blood T cell repertoires in COVID-19. Across the whole study: There were acute and convalescent COVID-19 samples, and they came from the United States, Italy and Spain. From T cells, B-cell-depleted T cells, or PBMCs came the material, which was cDNA or gDNA.

The authors' processing: Nucleated cell counts were estimated from reference gene primer amplification. Measured with immunoSEQ multiplex PCR; TCRdb has only the in-frame clones, and not every one. V, J and clone size derive from that table, while D and trimming were established from the DNA sequence. The sample includes roughly 100,000 clones, 88% of them seen just once. In germline, CDR1 is MRHNA, CDR2 SNTAGT. The CDR3 is 13 amino acids. Trimming stripped 2 bases from V and 1 base from J, with 5 bases between. The receptor comes from a woman aged 80 or older with active COVID-19. The sample comprised peripheral blood. V and J are TRBV6-4 and TRBJ1-1; tentatively, D is TRBD1 (5 bases). CDR3 sequence: CASSDDRNTEAFF. The CDR3 bases are TGTGCCAGCAGTGACGACAGGAACACTGAAGCTTTCTTT.